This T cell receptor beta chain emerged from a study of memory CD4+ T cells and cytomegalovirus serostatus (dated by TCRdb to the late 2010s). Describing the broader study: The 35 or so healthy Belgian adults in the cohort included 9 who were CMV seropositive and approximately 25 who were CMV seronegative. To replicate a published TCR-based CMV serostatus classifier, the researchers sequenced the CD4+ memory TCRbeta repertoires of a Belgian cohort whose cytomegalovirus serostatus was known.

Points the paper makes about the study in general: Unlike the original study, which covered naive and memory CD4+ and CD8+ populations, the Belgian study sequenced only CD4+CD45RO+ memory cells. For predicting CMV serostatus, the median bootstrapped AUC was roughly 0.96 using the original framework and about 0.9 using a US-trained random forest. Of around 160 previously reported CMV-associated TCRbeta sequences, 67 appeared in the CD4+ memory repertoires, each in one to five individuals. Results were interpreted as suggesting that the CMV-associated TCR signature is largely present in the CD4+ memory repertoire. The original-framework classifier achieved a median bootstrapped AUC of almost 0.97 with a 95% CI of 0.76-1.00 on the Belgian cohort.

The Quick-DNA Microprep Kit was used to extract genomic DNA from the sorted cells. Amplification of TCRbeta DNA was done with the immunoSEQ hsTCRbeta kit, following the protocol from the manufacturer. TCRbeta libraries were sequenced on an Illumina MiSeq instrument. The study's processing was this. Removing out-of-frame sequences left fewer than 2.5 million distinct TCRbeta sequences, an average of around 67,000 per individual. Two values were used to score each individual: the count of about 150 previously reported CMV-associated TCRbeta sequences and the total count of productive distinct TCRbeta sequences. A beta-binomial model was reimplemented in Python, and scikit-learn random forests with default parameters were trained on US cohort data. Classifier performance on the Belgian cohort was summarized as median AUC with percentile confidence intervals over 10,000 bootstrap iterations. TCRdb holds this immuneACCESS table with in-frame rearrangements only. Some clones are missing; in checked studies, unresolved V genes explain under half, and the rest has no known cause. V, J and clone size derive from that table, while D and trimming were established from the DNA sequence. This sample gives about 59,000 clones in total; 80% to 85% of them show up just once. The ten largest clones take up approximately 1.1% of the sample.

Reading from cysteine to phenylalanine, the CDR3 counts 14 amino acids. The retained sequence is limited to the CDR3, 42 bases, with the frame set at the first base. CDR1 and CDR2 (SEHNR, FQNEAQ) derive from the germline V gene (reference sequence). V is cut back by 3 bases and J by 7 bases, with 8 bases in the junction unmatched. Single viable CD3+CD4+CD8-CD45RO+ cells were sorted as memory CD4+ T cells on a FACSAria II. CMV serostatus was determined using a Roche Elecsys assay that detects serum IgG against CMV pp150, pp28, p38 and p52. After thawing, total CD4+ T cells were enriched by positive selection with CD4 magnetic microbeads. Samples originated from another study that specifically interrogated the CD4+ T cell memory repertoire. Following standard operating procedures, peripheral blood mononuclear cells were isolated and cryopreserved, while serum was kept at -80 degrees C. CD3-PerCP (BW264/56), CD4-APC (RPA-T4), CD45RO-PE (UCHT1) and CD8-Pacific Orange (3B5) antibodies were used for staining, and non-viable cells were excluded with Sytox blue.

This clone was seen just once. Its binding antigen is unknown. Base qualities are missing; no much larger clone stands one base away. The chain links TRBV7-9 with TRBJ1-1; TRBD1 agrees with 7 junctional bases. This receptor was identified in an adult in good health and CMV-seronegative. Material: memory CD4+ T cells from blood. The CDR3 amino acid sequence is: CASSFTEGAGEAFF. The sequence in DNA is TGTGCCAGCAGCTTTACAGAGGGGGCTGGTGAAGCTTTCTTT.